One and the same sample provided the 13 T cell receptor beta chains below, sequenced in a study of Graves' ophthalmopathy and Graves' hyperthyroidism. TCR beta CDR3 amplification used RNA transcripts. First-round RT-PCR used HTBI primers; second-round multiplex PCR followed. TCRdb fed the multiplex PCR reads into MiXCR, producing one record per CDR3 protein. The data hold roughly 220,000 distinct CDR3 sequences, with 45% to 55% observed a single time. The sample was peripheral blood. These receptors were taken from an adult man with Graves' ophthalmopathy.

This clonotype was counted only a few times. The chain employs TRBV24-1 and TRBJ2-7, with 12 bases matching TRBD1. CDR3 size: 15 residues. After removal of 7 bases from V and 5 bases from J, the junction contained 8 bases not matched to a gene. Germline V CDR1 and CDR2: KGHDR, SFDVKD. The CDR3, as DNA: TGTGCCACCAGCACGGGACAGGGGGCTCGGAACGAGCAGTACTTC. Protein product: CATSTGQGARNEQYF.

This clonotype was counted only a few times. V is TRBV19 and J is TRBJ1-5; D is unresolved. The germline V gene encodes CDR1 LNHDA and CDR2 SQIVND (reference sequence). V lost 7 bases to trimming and J lost 3 bases, with 4 bases between them. This CDR3 spans 11 amino acids. For the CDR3, the DNA is TGTGCCAGTATGAACAATCAGCCCCAGCATTTT. It specifies CASMNNQPQHF.

This clonotype occurred a few times. The chain carries TRBV2 and TRBJ1-1; D is uncertain. The CDR3 consists of 13 residues. The germline V gene encodes CDR1 SNHLY and CDR2 FYNNEI. V was shortened by 8 bases and J by 0 bases, with 10 bases between the two germline ends. The CDR3: CASQEEVNTEAFF. The CDR3 coding sequence is TGTGCCAGCCAGGAGGAGGTGAACACTGAAGCTTTCTTT.

This clonotype occurred a few times. The J gene is TRBJ1-1, the V gene TRBV2, with a tentative D call TRBD1 (6 bases). The CDR3 is 13 amino acids. The V gene's germline CDR1 is SNHLY and CDR2 FYNNEI. Trimming cost V 8 bases and J 7 bases, with 17 bases left between them. The CDR3 nucleotides are TGTGCCAGCGGTAAAACAGGGTCCGGTGAAGCTTTCTTT. The encoded protein is CASGKTGSGEAFF. Filled out from reference TRBV2 and TRBJ1-1, the complete variable domain reads EPEVTQTPSHQVTQMGQEVILRCVPISNHLYFYWYRQILGQKVEFLVSFYNNEISEKSEIFDDQFSVERPDGSNFTLKIRSTKLEDSAMYFCASGKTGSGEAFFGQGTRLTVV.

The chain employs TRBV2 and TRBJ2-7, with 8 bases matching TRBD1. The CDR3 has 14 residues. Germline CDR1 is SNHLY and CDR2 is FYNNEI. J lost 2 bases, V lost 8 bases, and 8 bases had no gene match. The CDR3 bases are TGTGCCAGCGGATCGGGACAGGTCACCTACGAGCAGTACTTC. Encoded protein: CASGSGQVTYEQYF.

The chain uses TRBV29-1 and TRBJ2-1; D might be TRBD2 (6 bases). CDR1 and CDR2 from the germline V gene are SQVTM and ANQGSEA. Trimming took 3 bases from V and 5 from J, leaving 14 bases between them. CDR3 size: 14 residues. CDR3 loop: CSVDDRGYNNEQFF. CDR3 sequence (DNA): TGCAGCGTTGACGACCGGGGGTACAACAATGAGCAGTTCTTC.

This sequence joins TRBV7-8 and TRBJ1-3; D is undetermined. This CDR3 contains 18 residues. V was cut by 4 bases and J by 2 bases, with 21 bases left in between. Germline-derived CDR1 and CDR2 are SGHVS and FQNEAQ. This chain's CDR3 is CASSSSRGGLGAGNTIYF. The CDR3 region has the DNA TGTGCCAGCAGCTCGTCCCGAGGTGGTTTGGGTGCTGGAAACACCATATATTTT.

This clonotype was seen more than once but under ten times. V gene TRBV5-1 combines with J gene TRBJ2-7, with 7 bases that match TRBD2. Germline assignment: CDR1 SGHRS and CDR2 YFSETQ. J gave up 3 bases and V 0 bases, and 6 bases lay outside the gene matches. The CDR3 covers 15 residues. The DNA for the CDR3 is TGCGCCAGCAGCTTGGAGCCTAGCGGACACTACGAGCAGTACTTC. Protein: CASSLEPSGHYEQYF.

This chain links TRBV19 with TRBJ1-2, with 10 bases matching TRBD1. The ends lost 5 bases at V and 3 bases at J; junction bases unmatched: 6. Germline V CDR1 and CDR2: LNHDA, SQIVND (reference sequence). The CDR3 consists of 15 residues. This CDR3 reads CASSPTGGTHYGYTF. The DNA for the CDR3 is TGTGCCAGTAGTCCGACAGGGGGCACCCACTATGGCTACACCTTC.

The J gene is TRBJ1-1, the V gene TRBV7-2, with D hard to call. Germline V gives CDR1 SGHTA, CDR2 FQGNSA. The CDR3 spans 17 residues. Trimming shortened V by 7 bases and J by 3 bases, and 24 bases separated the two germline ends. CDR3 bases: TGTGCCAGCACCCTTTTTAGCCCCTTCGGTGTTGACACTGAAGCTTTCTTT. This encodes CASTLFSPFGVDTEAFF. The entire variable domain, with the rest obtained from reference TRBV7-2 and TRBJ1-1, is as follows: GAGVSQSPSNKVTEKGKDVELRCDPISGHTALYWYRQSLGQGLEFLIYFQGNSAPDKSGLPSDRFSAERTGGSVSTLTIQRTQQEDSAVYLCASTLFSPFGVDTEAFFGQGTRLTVV.

This clonotype appeared many times. The chain uses TRBV25-1 and TRBJ1-3; 7 bases match TRBD1. The CDR3 covers 16 residues. V dropped 2 bases and J dropped 4; count of bases not matched to a gene: 8. Germline V gene lookup returns CDR1 MGHDK and CDR2 SYGVNS. CDR3 region: CASSELDRARGNTIYF. Written as DNA, the CDR3 is TGTGCCAGCAGTGAACTCGACAGGGCTAGGGGAAACACCATATATTTT.

Only one count was recorded for this clonotype. The J gene is TRBJ2-7, the V gene TRBV29-1; 9 positions agree with TRBD1. Germline CDR1 SQVTM, CDR2 ANQGSEA. V lost 0 bases and J lost 2; bases outside the gene matches: 8. This CDR3 has 16 residues. CDR3 nucleotide sequence: TGCAGCGTTGAAGAACATGGGACAGGGAGCCCCTACGAGCAGTACTTC. It encodes CSVEEHGTGSPYEQYF.

The genes are TRBV19 and TRBJ2-2, with TRBD1 matching over 10 bases. With 5 bases clipped from V and 2 bases from J, the junction kept 2 bases outside the gene matches. Germline V gene sequence: CDR1 LNHDA, CDR2 SQIVND (reference sequence). The CDR3 has 15 amino acids. CDR3 region: CASSGTGVNTGELFF. DNA of the CDR3: TGTGCCAGTAGTGGGACAGGGGTCAACACCGGGGAGCTGTTTTTT.